Here is one T cell receptor (beta chain) with its context. The sample belongs to a study of PD-L1 blockade in urothelial cancer. Stated time point: pretreatment peripheral blood. Produced via immunoSEQ multiplex PCR; TCRdb's table is partial and in-frame only. The table records approximately 47,000 clones, 82% of them present only once. Material: PBMCs, obtained around atezolizumab (anti-PD-L1) treatment. This clonotype was obtained from a man in his forties or fifties with urothelial cancer.

The CDR3 reads CASSEQVKYGNTIYF. Written as DNA, the CDR3 is TGTGCCAGCAGCGAACAGGTCAAATATGGAAACACCATATATTTT. The chain has TRBV2 and TRBJ1-3; perhaps TRBD1 as D (5 bases). The V gene's germline CDR1 is SNHLY and CDR2 FYNNEI. The CDR3 sequence is 15 residues long. The ends were cut back, 6 bases at V and 3 bases at J, with 15 bases in the middle.